The entry that follows covers one TCR beta chain sequence. Next came a second PCR, run for roughly 7 to 12 cycles, which used a sample-barcoded 5' primer along with a J-beta primer mix. Via MiXCR, TCRdb re-called the 5' RACE reads, giving one row per CDR3 protein. This sample has almost 1 million distinct CDR3 sequences, with just over 50% found just once. The data stem from a study of blood T cells in healthy people across ages. Germline CDR1 is MNHEY and CDR2 is SVGAGI. This CDR3 contains 16 residues. Trimming took 0 bases from V and 0 from J, leaving 6 bases between them. The V gene is TRBV6-5, the J gene TRBJ2-6; the D is unclear. The source is a woman in her sixties or seventies in good health. The specimen sequenced was blood. This CDR3 is CASSYSTGSGANVLTF. The CDR3 DNA sequence: TGTGCCAGCAGTTACTCGACGGGCTCTGGGGCCAACGTCCTGACTTTC.